The 5 T cell receptor beta chains given below trace back to one sample, sequenced in a study of technical replicates of blood from a handful of donors. Some clones are missing from TCRdb's copy, which holds only in-frame ones; the method was immunoSEQ multiplex PCR. The table shows around 70,000 clones, with around 93% occurring only once. Input material: T cells isolated from PBMCs. The origin of the receptors is a human donor in good health.

The chain carries TRBV29-1 and TRBJ1-1; TRBD1 is a possible D gene (6 bases). V was shortened by 6 bases and J by 1 base, with 9 bases between the two germline ends. CDR1 SQVTM and CDR2 ANQGSEA come from the germline V gene. The CDR3 spans 12 residues. Here the CDR3 reads CSVGTKNTEAFF. The CDR3 nucleotides read TGCAGCGTCGGGACAAAGAACACTGAAGCTTTCTTT. Full variable domain (rest looked up from reference TRBV29-1 and TRBJ1-1): SAVISQKPSRDICQRGTSLTIQCQVDSQVTMMFWYRQQPGQSLTLIATANQGSEATYESGFVIDKFPISRPNLTFSTLTVSNMSPEDSSIYLCSVGTKNTEAFFGQGTRLTVV.

The J gene is TRBJ2-7, the V gene TRBV19; 7 positions match TRBD1. This CDR3 is built from 12 residues. Germline CDR1 is LNHDA and CDR2 is SQIVND (reference sequence). The V and J ends lost 7 bases and 4 bases, in that order; junction bases with no gene match: 4. Here the CDR3 reads CASKNRGYEQYF. In nucleotides, the CDR3 is TGTGCCAGTAAAAACAGGGGTTACGAGCAGTACTTC.

The V gene is TRBV19, the J gene TRBJ1-1; a weak D match, TRBD1 (5 bases). This CDR3 has 11 amino acids. Germline CDR1 and CDR2: LNHDA and SQIVND (reference sequence). V was trimmed by 6 bases and J by 4 bases, leaving 6 bases between them. CDR3 sequence reads: CASRDSTEAFF. CDR3 DNA sequence: TGTGCCAGTAGAGACAGCACTGAAGCTTTCTTT.

This chain uses TRBV11-2 with TRBJ2-5; D possibly corresponds to TRBD2 (6 bases). V lost 1 base and J lost 9, with 21 bases in between. Germline values: CDR1 SGHAT, CDR2 FQNNGV. This CDR3 comprises 16 residues. The DNA for the CDR3 is TGTGCCAGCAGCTTAGTTGGGGGGACCGCCGTAGTGGCCCAGTACTTC. Translation gives CASSLVGGTAVVAQYF.

The rearrangement joins TRBV10-3 to TRBJ2-7, with 9 bases identical to TRBD1. Germline V gives CDR1 ENHRY, CDR2 SYGVKD. The CDR3 length is 13 residues. V shed 6 bases, J shed 5 bases, and the junction held 5 bases outside the gene matches. The CDR3 DNA follows: TGTGCCATCAGGACAGGGGGTGAGAACGAGCAGTACTTC. This codes for CAIRTGGENEQYF.